The source of this TCR beta chain is a study of blood T cells in healthy people across ages. Turning to this clonotype: Its antigen is still unknown.

Alongside a J-beta primer mix, a sample-barcoded 5' primer served in a second PCR lasting about 7 to 12 cycles. TCRdb fed the 5' RACE reads into MiXCR, producing one record per CDR3 protein. The data show over 950,000 distinct CDR3 sequences, with roughly 51% seen just once and about 20% held by the top ten. Study observations and caveats: Strong correlation linked observed beta diversity and percent naive T cells. Relative to aged donors, long-lived donors carried more naive CD4+ cells and displayed higher diversity.

The germline gives CDR1 SNHLY, CDR2 FYNNEI. V dropped 9 bases and J dropped 3; count of bases not matched to a gene: 8. The CDR3 spans 14 residues. This chain uses TRBV2 with TRBJ2-3; TRBD1 aligns across 8 bases. The sample was blood. The receptor was derived from a woman between 55 and 75 years old in good health. CDR3 residues: CASRQGSGTDTQYF. DNA of the CDR3: TGTGCCAGTAGACAGGGGAGTGGGACAGATACGCAGTATTTT.